This TCR beta chain derives from a study of shared clonotypes between healthy human individuals (dated by TCRdb to 2018 to 2021). A note on the overall study: A few men and two women, aged 18 to 49 years, made up the cohort. To estimate repertoire size and how much clonotypes are shared between individuals, the study performed deep sequencing of blood TCR repertoires from a handful of healthy adults. For each donor, three plates each were used for CD4 naive and CD4 memory, two plates were used for CD8 naive, and one plate was used for CD8 memory. Each donor's leukapheresis produced roughly between roughly 0.85 and 9.5 billion PBMCs. Libraries were prepared and TCR repertoires were sequenced by different laboratories using diverse techniques, in order to increase sequencing depth and limit assay-specific biases.

Donors were healthy HIV-negative adults with no recently reported acute infections or vaccinations. Every donor was a Caucasian adult living in Nashville, Tennessee, USA. The CD8 memory samples were a combination of magnetically selected CD45RO+ cells and CCR7-negative CD45RA+ effector memory (TemRA) cells. Blood was collected by leukapheresis, and PBMCs were isolated by Ficoll-Histopaque density gradient centrifugation and then cryopreserved in liquid nitrogen vapor phase. Purity and quantity of every magnetically sorted T cell population were checked by analytical flow cytometry. Each sorted fraction had its genomic DNA isolated and then quantified by UV absorbance on a Nanodrop 2000c. Results the study describes overall, beyond this receptor: Pairwise subsampling led to the expectation that sequencing depth would affect the degree of clonotype sharing among donors. Because the study included a small number of donors, the genetic and exposure-history diversity represented was limited. Sampling was limited to blood, and TCR repertoires in tissue likely differ from TCR repertoires in blood. Estimated clonotype richness was generally larger for naive than for memory subsets. Compared with non-shared clonotypes, clonotypes shared by all four sorted-subset donors had higher generation probabilities. Incomplete sequencing was indicated by rarefaction of sorted-subset datasets, despite the large sequencing depth. Across a handful of donors, approximately 5% of naive CD4, approximately 3.6% of naive CD8, 2% to 2.5% of memory CD4, and approximately 0.4% of memory CD8 clonotypes were shared.

TCR CDR3 regions were amplified from genomic DNA by multiplex PCR using the deep immunoSEQ assay. Extracted genomic DNA from each cell subset was spread evenly across all wells of several immunoSEQ 96-well plates, with each plate serving as a replicate. For sorted subsets, approximately 190 ng genomic DNA, equal to approximately 30,000 T cell genomes, was loaded into each replicate PCR. The purified libraries were quantified using a Qubit 3.0 fluorometer, sized with a Bioanalyzer 2100, and then quantified again using the KAPA Library Quantification kit. Every immunoSEQ 96-well plate was sequenced on a separate single-read 150-cycle Illumina NextSeq 550 flow cell. As for the original processing: Because the immunoSEQ output included only junctional sequences and no quality scores, the filtering could not be the same as the filtering used for full-length reads. Sequences were annotated with PyIR, a Python wrapper for IgBLAST v1.9, and V/J genes and CDR3 were assigned using IMGT germline references. Reads with weak V/J assignments (E-value above 1e-6), missing CDR3, stop codons, out-of-frame junctions, or ambiguous translated residues were removed. V3J clonotypes were defined as sequences sharing the same inferred V gene, J gene, and CDR3 amino acid sequence. Percentage overlap between repertoires was calculated by dividing the number of shared unique clonotypes by the size of the smaller repertoire. Repertoire richness was assessed with RTK rarefaction, the Chao1 estimator, and Recon v2.1 estimates of unobserved clonotypes. Generation probabilities for all TCRbeta clonotypes obtained by the gDNA method from a handful of donors were computed using OLGA. TCRdb limited this immuneACCESS table to in-frame rearrangements with V and J called. A share of clones is missing; checked studies link under half to unresolved V genes, and the rest is unexplained. D and trimming were read from the DNA, whereas the V and J calls and clone size are those reported in that table. In this sample the table shows about 100,000 clones, roughly 66% of which occur a single time. Approximately 23% of the sample comes from the top ten.

Regarding this clone: Its specific antigen is unknown. No qualities accompany the bases; no much larger clone lies one base away.

The sample consisted of memory CD8+ T cells sorted from blood. This specimen's cell subset or site label, interpreted: CD45RO+ cells pooled with CCR7-negative TemRA cells. The sequence was obtained from a woman in her 30s in good health.

The sequence in DNA is TGTGCCAGCAGCGACAACAGCTACGAGCAGTACTTC. This gives the protein CASSDNSYEQYF. The sequence links TRBV9 to TRBJ2-7, with the D gene call left open. The germline V gene sets CDR1 to SGDLS and CDR2 to YYNGEE. There are 12 amino acids in the CDR3, from cysteine to phenylalanine inclusive. The read is trimmed to its CDR3 DNA, 36 bases read in frame from base 1. V is reduced by 3 bases and J by 3 bases, leaving a spacing of 7 bases between them.